This TCR beta chain appears in the sequencing data of a study of metastatic and nonmetastatic thyroid tumors. Trimming removed 8 bases from V and 2 bases from J, with 11 bases in between. The CDR3 totals 13 residues. CDR1 SGHTA and CDR2 FQGTGA come from the germline V gene. Each patient came to thyroid surgery without any prior treatment (of any kind). TCRdb recomputed clones from the PCR reads via MiXCR. In the table there are under 45,000 clones, roughly 35% of which are singletons. Sequenced sample: tumor tissue. V is TRBV7-3 and J is TRBJ2-3; D is unresolved. The source of this sequence is a female donor with papillary thyroid cancer or a benign thyroid nodule (not recorded which). Some clones in this sample may be carry-over from other donors' samples. CDR3 nucleotide sequence: TGTGCCAGCGCCGGAACCGACACAGATACGCAGTATTTT. Amino acids: CASAGTDTDTQYF.